These 32 T cell receptor beta chains were sequenced from one sample in a study of blood T cell repertoires in COVID-19. The assay was immunoSEQ multiplex PCR, and TCRdb's table has in-frame clones only and misses some. The data contain under 30,000 clones, about 94% of them singletons. The sample comprised peripheral blood. These receptors all stem from a human donor with active COVID-19. The donor label of this sample is uncertain.

The chain couples TRBV6-2 or TRBV6-3 to TRBJ2-5, with TRBD2 identical over 11 bases. Germline CDR1 and CDR2: MNHEY and SVGEGT. The CDR3 has 15 amino acids. V lost 4 bases, J lost 2 bases, and 3 bases stayed unmatched. The CDR3: CASSLLAGEQETQYF. The CDR3 DNA sequence: TGTGCCAGCAGTTTACTAGCGGGGGAGCAAGAGACCCAGTACTTC.

The rearrangement uses TRBV24-1 and TRBJ2-7, with no clear D. V gave up 5 bases and J gave up 4 bases, with 2 bases separating them. The CDR3 totals 10 residues. Germline CDR1 KGHDR, CDR2 SFDVKD. The CDR3 reads CATSAYEQYF. Written as DNA, the CDR3 is TGTGCCACCAGTGCTTACGAGCAGTACTTC.

J is TRBJ1-3 and V is TRBV30; no clear D gene. Germline V gives CDR1 GTSNPN, CDR2 SVGIG (reference sequence). V lost 1 base, J lost 1 base, and 5 bases lay in between. The CDR3 totals 13 residues. The chain's CDR3 is CAWSDSSGNTIYF. In DNA form, the CDR3 reads TGTGCCTGGAGTGACAGTTCTGGAAACACCATATATTTT.

The V and J genes are TRBV6-6 and TRBJ1-3; no definite D call. The CDR3 consists of 13 residues. Germline CDR1 and CDR2: MNHNY and SVGAGI (reference sequence). V was cut by 8 bases and J by 4 bases, with 12 bases left in between. The CDR3 DNA reads as TGTGCCAGCTCCCTATGGTCCGGAAACACCATATATTTT. Translating it yields CASSLWSGNTIYF.

The chain carries TRBV27 and TRBJ1-4; 8 bases map to TRBD1. V lost 5 bases, J lost 3 bases, and 8 bases stayed unmatched. This CDR3 is built from 16 residues. Germline CDR1 is MNHEY and CDR2 is SMNVEV (reference sequence). The CDR3 DNA sequence: TGTGCCAGCAGTCCAGGGACAGGTCATGCTAATGAAAAACTGTTTTTT. This codes for CASSPGTGHANEKLFF.

The gene calls are TRBV6-2 or TRBV6-3 and TRBJ2-7, with 8 bases aligning to TRBD1. This CDR3 region has 15 residues. Germline V lookup: CDR1 MNHEY, CDR2 SVGEGT. V gave up 6 bases and J gave up 4 bases; unmatched junction bases: 11. In nucleotides, the CDR3 is TGTGCCAGCAGCTTAGCGGCAGGGGGCCTGTACGAGCAGTACTTC. Protein product: CASSLAAGGLYEQYF.

The gene calls are TRBV6-6 and TRBJ1-3; unclear D gene. CDR1 and CDR2 from the germline V gene are MNHNY and SVGAGI (reference sequence). Trimming left V 6 bases short and J 0 bases short, with 9 bases between. The CDR3 is 14 amino acids. CDR3 coding DNA: TGTGCCAGCAGGAGGGAAAGCTCTGGAAACACCATATATTTT. Its protein product is CASRRESSGNTIYF.

The rearrangement links TRBV30 to TRBJ2-7; the match to TRBD2 covers 8 bases. Germline CDR1 reads GTSNPN; CDR2 reads SVGIG (reference sequence). The CDR3 has 15 amino acids. The V and J ends lost 0 bases and 2 bases, in that order; junction bases with no gene match: 6. The CDR3 coding sequence is TGTGCCTGGAGTGTATTGGGGACTAGAACCTACGAGCAGTACTTC. Protein sequence: CAWSVLGTRTYEQYF.

The chain joins TRBV19 to TRBJ1-1, with TRBD1 matching over 8 bases. The germline CDR1 and CDR2 sequences are LNHDA and SQIVND (reference sequence). This CDR3 has 13 amino acids. Trimming cost V 3 bases and J 4 bases; bases outside gene matches: 1. CDR3 region: CASSIDRGTEAFF. CDR3 DNA sequence: TGTGCCAGTAGTATCGACAGGGGCACTGAAGCTTTCTTT.

The chain has TRBV7-9 and TRBJ1-4; 9 bases are a match to TRBD1. V shed 5 bases and J 3 bases; nucleotides not matched to a gene: 10. This CDR3 contains 17 residues. Germline assignment: CDR1 SEHNR and CDR2 FQNEAQ (reference sequence). CDR3 sequence (DNA): TGTGCCAGCAGCAAATCCACCCGACAGGGGGCTAATGAAAAACTGTTTTTT. Its protein is CASSKSTRQGANEKLFF.

This chain joins TRBV19 and TRBJ2-1, with 8 bases identical to TRBD1. Per the germline V gene, CDR1 is LNHDA and CDR2 is SQIVND (reference sequence). The CDR3 sequence is 18 residues long. V shed 0 bases and J 1 base; nucleotides not matched to a gene: 8. CDR3: CASSIDDRDRLSYNEQFF. The CDR3 DNA is TGTGCCAGTAGTATAGACGACCGGGACAGGCTTTCCTACAATGAGCAGTTCTTC.

The CDR3 nucleotides are TGTGCCAGCAGTCGAGACGACAGCATTCAGTACTTC. This sequence encodes CASSRDDSIQYF. V and J are TRBV12-3 or TRBV12-4 and TRBJ2-4; D perhaps matches TRBD1 (5 bases). The CDR3 contains 12 residues. Trimming pared 5 bases from V and 9 bases from J, leaving 11 bases between.

CDR3 residues: CASSLRVGQGADSPLHF. Written as DNA, the CDR3 is TGCGCCAGCAGTCTTAGGGTCGGGCAGGGGGCTGATTCACCCCTCCACTTT. V usage is TRBV5-1 and J usage is TRBJ1-6; 8 bases are shared with TRBD1. From germline, CDR1 is SGHRS and CDR2 YFSETQ. This CDR3 region has 17 residues. Trimming cost V 5 bases and J 8 bases; bases outside gene matches: 15.

The chain uses TRBV29-1 and TRBJ1-2; D may be TRBD1 (6 bases). The CDR3 sequence is 16 residues long. Deletions cut 4 bases from V and 2 bases from J, with 20 bases between. Germline CDR1 is SQVTM and CDR2 is ANQGSEA. The CDR3 loop reads CSVVGRQETVNYGYTF. The CDR3 bases are TGCAGCGTTGTAGGGCGACAGGAGACAGTCAACTATGGCTACACCTTC.

The chain uses TRBV18 and TRBJ2-2; 11 positions agree with TRBD2. CDR1 is KGHSH and CDR2 is LQKENI in the germline V gene. J lost 4 bases, V lost 6 bases, and 7 bases had no gene match. The CDR3 consists of 16 residues. Here the CDR3 reads CASSQTGTSGTGELFF. As DNA, the CDR3 is TGTGCCAGCTCGCAAACCGGGACTAGCGGCACCGGGGAGCTGTTTTTT.

J is TRBJ2-1 and V is TRBV28, with 9 bases identical to TRBD2. Unmatched junction bases numbered 4, after V lost 7 bases and J lost 0 bases. CDR1 and CDR2 from the germline V gene are MDHEN and SYDVKM. The CDR3 contains 15 residues. The CDR3 is CASTRGGASYNEQFF. In DNA form, the CDR3 reads TGTGCCAGCACGCGGGGGGGGGCCTCCTACAATGAGCAGTTCTTC. Based on the CDR3 plus reference TRBV28 and TRBJ2-1, the full variable domain is DVKVTQSSRYLVKRTGEKVFLECVQDMDHENMFWYRQDPGLGLRLIYFSYDVKMKEKGDIPEGYSVSREKKERFSLILESASTNQTSMYLCASTRGGASYNEQFFGPGTRLTVL.

In this sample, this clone turned up a few times. The V gene is TRBV27, the J gene TRBJ1-3, with a weak D call TRBD1 (5 bases). Germline V gene data show CDR1 as MNHEY and CDR2 as SMNVEV (reference sequence). This CDR3 region has 15 residues. Trimming shortened V by 0 bases and J by 2 bases, and 8 bases separated the two germline ends. The CDR3 region is CASSLSGGTGNTIYF. The CDR3 DNA reads as TGTGCCAGCAGTTTATCGGGGGGGACTGGAAACACCATATATTTT.

As DNA, the CDR3 is TGTGCCAGCAGCTTGTCTTATTGGGACAGGGGGCCTGTCAATGAGCAGTTCTTC. Protein product: CASSLSYWDRGPVNEQFF. This chain connects TRBV5-6 to TRBJ2-1; 12 bases are shared with TRBD1. This CDR3 is 18 amino acids long. Losses at the gene ends were 1 base for V and 6 bases for J; bases not matched to a gene: 11. The V gene's germline CDR1 is SGHDT and CDR2 YYEEEE.

J is TRBJ2-2 and V is TRBV19; possible D gene TRBD2, 6 bases. The V and J ends lost 3 bases and 0 bases respectively, with 11 bases between them. The CDR3 has 16 amino acids. Per the germline V gene, CDR1 is LNHDA and CDR2 is SQIVND (reference sequence). The CDR3 nucleotides read TGTGCCAGTAGTATCGCTAGCGCTTCGAACACCGGGGAGCTGTTTTTT. Residues: CASSIASASNTGELFF.

The gene calls are TRBV30 and TRBJ1-1; D remains ambiguous. The CDR3 loop spans 12 amino acids. Trimming cost V 7 bases and J 8 bases, with 17 bases left between them. The germline V gene encodes CDR1 GTSNPN and CDR2 SVGIG (reference sequence). CDR3 residues: CASSSTGTEAFF. The CDR3 region has the DNA TGTGCCTCATCCTCTACGGGTACGGAAGCTTTCTTT.

The rearrangement links TRBV19 to TRBJ2-2; 13 bases are a match to TRBD2. This CDR3 spans 20 amino acids. Trimming at V came to 5 bases and at J to 4 bases, leaving 16 bases not matched to a gene. CDR1 LNHDA and CDR2 SQIVND come from the germline V gene (reference sequence). The CDR3 nucleotides read TGTGCCAGTAGTCTCTCGGTGAGGACTAGCGGGAGAAGGGTCACCGGGGAGCTGTTTTTT. This sequence encodes CASSLSVRTSGRRVTGELFF.

V and J are TRBV3-1 (or the pseudogene TRBV3-2) and TRBJ1-4, with 8 nucleotides matching TRBD1. Germline V gene lookup returns CDR1 LGHDT and CDR2 YNNKEL (reference sequence). Unmatched junction bases numbered 5, after V lost 1 base and J lost 4 bases. The CDR3 runs to 16 residues. CDR3 nucleotides: TGTGCCAGCAGCCAAGTTGGGACAGGAAATAATGAAAAACTGTTTTTT. This translates into CASSQVGTGNNEKLFF.

V and J are TRBV3-1 (or the pseudogene TRBV3-2) and TRBJ2-3, with 7 bases lining up with TRBD2. Trimming took 2 bases from V and 2 from J; bases not matched to a gene: 4. The CDR3 is made up of 15 amino acids. CDR1 and CDR2 from the germline V gene are LGHDT and YNNKEL (reference sequence). The CDR3 DNA sequence: TGTGCCAGCAGCCAAATGGGGACTACCACAGATACGCAGTATTTT. This codes for CASSQMGTTTDTQYF.

The chain joins TRBV6-2 or TRBV6-3 to TRBJ1-5; no clear D. The CDR3 covers 15 residues. Germline lookup yields CDR1 MNHEY and CDR2 SVGEGT. The V and J ends lost 6 bases and 0 bases respectively, with 12 bases between them. CDR3 nucleotides: TGTGCCAGCAGATACGGCCGAATTAGCAATCAGCCCCAGCATTTT. Translation gives CASRYGRISNQPQHF.

The CDR3 here is CASGRMANTGELFF. The DNA of the CDR3 is TGTGCCAGCGGCCGTATGGCGAACACCGGGGAGCTGTTTTTT. The genes are TRBV6-4 and TRBJ2-2, with no clear D. Germline CDR1 and CDR2: MRHNA and SNTAGT. The CDR3 spans 14 residues. Trimming stripped 8 bases from V and 0 bases from J, with 10 bases between.

The rearrangement joins TRBV10-3 to TRBJ2-3; a weak D match, TRBD1 (6 bases). V was pared by 5 bases and J by 0 bases, with 9 bases between. CDR1 is ENHRY and CDR2 is SYGVKD in the germline V gene. The CDR3 runs to 14 residues. The CDR3 spells CAISRQASTDTQYF. CDR3 sequence (DNA): TGTGCCATCAGTAGACAGGCCAGCACAGATACGCAGTATTTT.

The J gene is TRBJ1-2, the V gene TRBV2; D is unresolved. This CDR3 spans 14 amino acids. Trimming removed 5 bases from V and 8 bases from J, with 18 bases in between. Germline assignment: CDR1 SNHLY and CDR2 FYNNEI. CDR3 in amino acids: CASSQADYTGGYTF. CDR3 DNA sequence: TGTGCCAGCAGTCAGGCAGACTACACGGGGGGCTACACCTTC. Complete variable domain (other parts from reference TRBV2 and TRBJ1-2): EPEVTQTPSHQVTQMGQEVILRCVPISNHLYFYWYRQILGQKVEFLVSFYNNEISEKSEIFDDQFSVERPDGSNFTLKIRSTKLEDSAMYFCASSQADYTGGYTFGSGTRLTVV.

The genes are TRBV19 and TRBJ2-7, with 10 bases that match TRBD1. This CDR3 spans 16 amino acids. V lost 10 bases and J lost 2; bases outside the gene matches: 14. Germline CDR1 and CDR2: LNHDA and SQIVND (reference sequence). The CDR3 protein is CATRLSGTGAAYEQYF. CDR3 DNA sequence: TGTGCCACAAGACTCTCGGGGACAGGGGCGGCCTACGAGCAGTACTTC.

J is TRBJ2-3 and V is TRBV24-1; D perhaps matches TRBD1 (5 bases). Germline V gene sequence: CDR1 KGHDR, CDR2 SFDVKD. The CDR3 extends over 15 amino acids. V lost 4 bases, J lost 4 bases, and 14 bases lay in between. The CDR3 loop reads CATSDKQPGSDTQYF. For the CDR3, the DNA is TGTGCCACCAGTGACAAACAGCCAGGGTCAGATACGCAGTATTTT.

The chain combines TRBV7-8 with TRBJ2-7; D unclear. Germline CDR1 SGHVS, CDR2 FQNEAQ. CDR3 size: 14 residues. V was cut by 3 bases and J by 2 bases, with 11 bases left in between. In DNA form, the CDR3 reads TGTGCCAGCAGCTTCCCAGCGAGGACCTACGAGCAGTACTTC. Residues: CASSFPARTYEQYF.

This clone was recorded only once. V gene TRBV2 combines with J gene TRBJ2-1, with 7 bases lining up with TRBD1. The junction had 5 bases not matched to a gene; V was cut back by 6 bases and J by 0 bases. Germline V gene lookup returns CDR1 SNHLY and CDR2 FYNNEI. The CDR3 extends over 15 amino acids. As DNA, the CDR3 is TGTGCCAGCAGGGGGGACAGTAGCTCCTACAATGAGCAGTTCTTC. Amino acid sequence: CASRGDSSSYNEQFF.

This clone appeared once. This chain uses TRBV30 with TRBJ1-3; D uncertain. The CDR3 sequence is 14 residues long. Germline lookup yields CDR1 GTSNPN and CDR2 SVGIG (reference sequence). Trimming left V 0 bases short and J 0 bases short, with 6 bases between. CDR3 loop: CAWSVERSGNTIYF. For the CDR3, the DNA is TGTGCCTGGAGTGTTGAGCGCTCTGGAAACACCATATATTTT.